This record covers a single TCR beta chain. This clone was recorded only once. Its antigen is not yet known. No clone much larger than this one lies a single base away; base qualities are absent. The data stem from a study of blood T cell repertoires in COVID-19 (TCRdb year 2020). For context, the study as a whole: Samples covering the acute and convalescent phases of COVID-19 were provided by collaborators in the United States, Italy and Spain. The repertoires were made available in a free public database intended to serve as a resource for research on the immune response to SARS-CoV-2. The material from the prospective study consisted of cDNA or gDNA derived from T cells, B-cell-depleted T cells, or PBMCs. The samples were drawn from two sources: the first 160 participants of the ongoing ImmuneRACE study, and some 1,300 subjects contributed by 6 global collaborators. HLA class I and class II types, where available, came from metadata supplied by the sample provider rather than from assay-based typing. A de-identified subject ID, COVID-19 status, age in years and sex were almost always included in the sample metadata. Subjects who had been exposed to COVID-19, were actively infected with it, or had recovered from it provided the deeply sampled blood TCRbeta repertoires that made up the dataset.

Whole blood was collected in K2EDTA tubes by collaborating institutions according to the institutions' own protocols. For TCRbeta analysis, collaborators shipped samples in one of three forms: frozen whole blood, isolated PBMCs, or DNA extracted from either of those sample types. TCRbeta CDR3 regions were amplified from genomic DNA using the immunoSEQ Assay, a bias-controlled multiplex PCR. In the source study's methods: The number of nucleated cells in each sample was estimated by amplification of reference gene primers within the assay. To quantify the absolute abundance of each unique TCRbeta CDR3 rearrangement, sequence reads were collapsed and filtered. For each sample, productive Simpson clonality was calculated as the square root of Simpson's diversity index across productive rearrangements. Imported from immuneACCESS, the table was reduced by TCRdb to in-frame sequences with V and J called. These copies leave out some clones; in studies compared against another copy, an unresolved V gene accounts for under half, and the cause of the remainder is not known. The V and J calls and clone size were taken over from that table, and D and trimming were inferred from the DNA. The sample table lists approximately 220,000 clones, roughly four fifths of them with a count of one. The ten biggest clones cover about 2.1% of the sample.

The study at large found these results: The quantity of clinical and demographic metadata differed by source and by participant and was supplied without curation.

CDR3 length: 14 amino acids, cysteine to phenylalanine. The CDR3 DNA has 42 bases and is translated from base 1. Trimmed from V: 4 bases; trimmed from J: 6 bases; junction bases lacking a gene match: 4. CDR1 and CDR2 were assigned from the germline V gene as SNHLY and FYNNEI. Material for sequencing was peripheral blood. This sequence uses TRBV2 and TRBJ1-5; 9 junctional bases match TRBD1. This sequence originates from a woman aged 60-70 years with acute or convalescent COVID-19. The nucleotide sequence is TGTGCCAGCAGTGGGACAGGGGAAACTCAGCCCCAGCATTTT. Its coded protein is CASSGTGETQPQHF.